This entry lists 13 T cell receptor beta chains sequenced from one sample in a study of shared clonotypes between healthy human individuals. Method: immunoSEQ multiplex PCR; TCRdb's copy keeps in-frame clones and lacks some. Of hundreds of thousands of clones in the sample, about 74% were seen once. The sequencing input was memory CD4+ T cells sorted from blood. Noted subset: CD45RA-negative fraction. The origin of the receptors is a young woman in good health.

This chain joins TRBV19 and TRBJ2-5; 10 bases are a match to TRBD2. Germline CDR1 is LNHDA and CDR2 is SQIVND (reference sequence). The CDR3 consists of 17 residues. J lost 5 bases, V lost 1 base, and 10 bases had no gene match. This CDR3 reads CASSIGASGSPRETQYF. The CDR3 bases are TGTGCCAGTAGTATAGGGGCTAGCGGGAGTCCACGTGAGACCCAGTACTTC.

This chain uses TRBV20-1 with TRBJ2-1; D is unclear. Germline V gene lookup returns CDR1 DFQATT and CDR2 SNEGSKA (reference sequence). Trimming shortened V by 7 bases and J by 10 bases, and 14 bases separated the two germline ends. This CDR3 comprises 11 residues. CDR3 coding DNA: TGCAGTGGGAATTTAGCAACCGAGCAGTTCTTC. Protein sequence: CSGNLATEQFF.

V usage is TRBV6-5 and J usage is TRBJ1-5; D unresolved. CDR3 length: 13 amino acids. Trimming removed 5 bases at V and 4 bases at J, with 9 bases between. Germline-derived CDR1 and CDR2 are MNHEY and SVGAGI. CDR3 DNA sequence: TGTGCCAGCAGTCCAGCCCCGAATCAGCCCCAGCATTTT. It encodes CASSPAPNQPQHF.

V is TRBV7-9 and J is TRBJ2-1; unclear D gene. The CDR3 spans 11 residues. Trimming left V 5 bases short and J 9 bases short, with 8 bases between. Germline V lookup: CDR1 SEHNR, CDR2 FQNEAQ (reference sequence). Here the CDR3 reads CASSPASEQFF. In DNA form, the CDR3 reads TGTGCCAGCAGCCCGGCCAGTGAGCAGTTCTTC.

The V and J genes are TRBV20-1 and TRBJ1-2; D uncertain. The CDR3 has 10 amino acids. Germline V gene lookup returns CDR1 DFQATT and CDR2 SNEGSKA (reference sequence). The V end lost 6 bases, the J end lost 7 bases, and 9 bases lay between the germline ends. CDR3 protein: CSAIGGGYTF. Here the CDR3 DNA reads TGCAGTGCGATAGGAGGTGGCTACACCTTC.

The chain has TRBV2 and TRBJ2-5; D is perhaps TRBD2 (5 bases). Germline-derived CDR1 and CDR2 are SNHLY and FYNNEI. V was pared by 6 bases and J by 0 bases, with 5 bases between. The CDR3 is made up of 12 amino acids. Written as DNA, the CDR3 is TGTGCCAGCAGAGCGGACCAAGAGACCCAGTACTTC. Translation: CASRADQETQYF.

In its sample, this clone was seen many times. CDR3 coding DNA: TGTGCTAGTGGTTTGGTAACTACCGGGGAGCTGTTTTTT. Its protein product is CASGLVTTGELFF. V usage is TRBV12-5 and J usage is TRBJ2-2; D gene uncertain. Trimming took 0 bases from V and 5 from J, leaving 4 bases between them. The length of the CDR3 is 13 residues. CDR1 and CDR2 (germline): LGHNT, FRNRAP.

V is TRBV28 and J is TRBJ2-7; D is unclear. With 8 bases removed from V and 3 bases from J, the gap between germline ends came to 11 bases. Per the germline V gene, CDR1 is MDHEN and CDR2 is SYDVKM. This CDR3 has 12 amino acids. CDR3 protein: CASQAPIYEQYF. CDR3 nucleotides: TGTGCCAGCCAGGCACCGATCTACGAGCAGTACTTC.

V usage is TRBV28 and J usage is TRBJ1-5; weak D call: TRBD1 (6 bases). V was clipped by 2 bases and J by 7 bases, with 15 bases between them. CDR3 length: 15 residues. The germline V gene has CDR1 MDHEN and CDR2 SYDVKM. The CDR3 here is CASSLTPGGQQPQHF. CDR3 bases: TGTGCCAGCAGTTTAACCCCTGGGGGGCAACAGCCCCAGCATTTT.

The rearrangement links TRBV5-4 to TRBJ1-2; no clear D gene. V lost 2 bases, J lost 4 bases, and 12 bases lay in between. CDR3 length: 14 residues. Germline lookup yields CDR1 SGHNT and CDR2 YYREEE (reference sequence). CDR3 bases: TGTGCCAGCAGCTTAATGGACTTCAGCTATGGCTACACCTTC. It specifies CASSLMDFSYGYTF.

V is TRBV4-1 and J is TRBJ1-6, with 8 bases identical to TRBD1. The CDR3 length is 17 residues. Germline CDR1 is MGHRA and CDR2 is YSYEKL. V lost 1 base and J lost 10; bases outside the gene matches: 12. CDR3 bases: TGCGCCAGCAGCCAAGTTTCTCGGACAGGGACGGGATCACCCCTCCACTTT. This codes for CASSQVSRTGTGSPLHF.

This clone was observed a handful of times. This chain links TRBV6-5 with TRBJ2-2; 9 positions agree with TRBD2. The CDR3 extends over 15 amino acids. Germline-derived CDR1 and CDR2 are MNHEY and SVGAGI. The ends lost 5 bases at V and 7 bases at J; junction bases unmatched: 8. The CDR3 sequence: CASSMTSGILGELFF. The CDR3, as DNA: TGTGCCAGCAGTATGACTAGCGGTATCCTCGGGGAGCTGTTTTTT.

The CDR3 loop is CASSPEQGSTKVRFYGYTF. The CDR3 DNA reads as TGTGCCAGCAGTCCAGAACAGGGCTCAACTAAGGTTAGGTTTTATGGCTACACCTTC. The V gene is TRBV28, the J gene TRBJ1-2; a possible D gene is TRBD1 (6 bases). The length of the CDR3 is 19 residues. Trimming removed 5 bases from V and 5 bases from J, with 30 bases in between. Germline CDR1 and CDR2: MDHEN and SYDVKM.